These 22 T cell receptor beta chains came from one sample sequenced in a study of blood T cell repertoires in COVID-19. Profiled with immunoSEQ multiplex PCR; TCRdb holds only in-frame clones, not every one. The table records about 370,000 clones, around 87% of them present only once. The sequenced material came from peripheral blood. These receptors were taken from a woman aged 25 to 39 with COVID-19, enrolled during active disease.

The chain carries TRBV30 and TRBJ2-7, with D tentatively TRBD2 (7 bases). This CDR3 comprises 16 residues. The germline V gene encodes CDR1 GTSNPN and CDR2 SVGIG (reference sequence). Trimming cost V 5 bases and J 1 base, with 21 bases left between them. The CDR3, as DNA: TGTGCCTGGGCGAGGGGGGGGGCGCGTAGGTCCTACGAGCAGTACTTC. Translating gives CAWARGGARRSYEQYF.

The CDR3 DNA is TGCGCCAGCAGCTTGGTTGCGGGAGTAAATGAGCAGTTCTTC. Protein: CASSLVAGVNEQFF. The chain joins TRBV5-1 to TRBJ2-1; 7 positions agree with TRBD2. This CDR3 spans 14 amino acids. Germline V CDR1 and CDR2: SGHRS, YFSETQ. The J segment lost 7 bases and the V segment lost 0 bases, leaving 4 bases of the junction unmatched.

This sequence joins TRBV27 and TRBJ2-1; 8 nucleotides match TRBD2. Germline lookup yields CDR1 MNHEY and CDR2 SMNVEV (reference sequence). J was trimmed by 7 bases and V by 3 bases; bases with no gene match: 11. This CDR3 region has 16 residues. The CDR3 here is CASSFVSSGRSNEQFF. In DNA, the CDR3 is TGTGCCAGCAGTTTCGTGTCCAGCGGGAGAAGTAATGAGCAGTTCTTC.

The gene calls are TRBV6-5 and TRBJ2-2; D uncertain. CDR1 is MNHEY, CDR2 SVGAGI, per germline. The CDR3 runs to 12 residues. V lost 4 bases, J lost 6 bases, and 6 bases lay in between. The CDR3, as DNA: TGTGCCAGCAGTTTCAGATCCGGGGAGCTGTTTTTT. Protein sequence: CASSFRSGELFF.

This sequence joins TRBV5-1 and TRBJ2-7; 7 positions match TRBD2. The CDR3 loop spans 14 amino acids. The junction had 5 bases not matched to a gene; V was cut back by 4 bases and J by 1 base. Germline values: CDR1 SGHRS, CDR2 YFSETQ. The CDR3 sequence is CASSPHSGSYEQYF. In nucleotides, the CDR3 is TGCGCCAGCAGCCCGCATAGCGGGTCCTACGAGCAGTACTTC.

The CDR3 is CASSPGGGDEQFF. The CDR3 DNA reads as TGTGCCAGCAGCCCAGGTGGGGGGGATGAGCAGTTCTTC. The rearrangement links TRBV9 to TRBJ2-1; 7 positions agree with TRBD2. J was trimmed by 8 bases and V by 4 bases; bases with no gene match: 6. The CDR3 is 13 residues long. CDR1 SGDLS and CDR2 YYNGEE come from the germline V gene.

The V call is TRBV28, the J call TRBJ2-7; TRBD1 aligns across 10 bases. Germline loops: CDR1 MDHEN, CDR2 SYDVKM. The CDR3 is 15 amino acids. Trimming at V came to 6 bases and at J to 6 bases, leaving 11 bases not matched to a gene. This chain's CDR3 is CASRPLGQGVSEQYF. In DNA, the CDR3 is TGTGCCAGCAGACCGCTAGGACAGGGGGTTTCCGAGCAGTACTTC.

The chain combines TRBV14 with TRBJ2-7; TRBD1 agrees at 11 bases. J was trimmed by 4 bases and V by 8 bases; bases with no gene match: 4. CDR1 and CDR2 from the germline V gene are SGHDN and FVKESK. CDR3 length: 13 amino acids. This chain's CDR3 is CASQDRGLYEQYF. Here the CDR3 DNA reads TGTGCCAGCCAGGACAGGGGGCTTTACGAGCAGTACTTC.

The chain carries TRBV28 and TRBJ2-2; 7 bases line up with TRBD1. With 7 bases clipped from V and 3 bases from J, the junction kept 8 bases outside the gene matches. Germline CDR1 MDHEN, CDR2 SYDVKM. The CDR3 spans 15 residues. DNA of the CDR3: TGTGCCAGCACCTCGATGGACAGGTACACCGGGGAGCTGTTTTTT. This gives the protein CASTSMDRYTGELFF.

The rearrangement uses TRBV19 and TRBJ2-7; D is ambiguous. With 4 bases removed from V and 5 bases from J, the gap between germline ends came to 12 bases. The CDR3 runs 13 residues. Germline CDR1 reads LNHDA; CDR2 reads SQIVND (reference sequence). The CDR3 nucleotides read TGTGCCAGTAGTACCCCCCTCACAGACGAGCAGTACTTC. Translating gives CASSTPLTDEQYF.

The V and J genes are TRBV6-4 and TRBJ2-2, with TRBD2 matching over 8 bases. The germline V gene encodes CDR1 MRHNA and CDR2 SNTAGT. V was clipped by 4 bases and J by 4 bases; unmatched bases: 5. The CDR3 sequence is 15 residues long. CDR3 residues: CASSGAAGGTGELFF. CDR3 DNA: TGTGCCAGCAGTGGGGCTGCGGGAGGCACCGGGGAGCTGTTTTTT.

The chain links TRBV19 to TRBJ2-1; D may be TRBD2 (6 bases). CDR3 length: 14 residues. Germline CDR1 LNHDA, CDR2 SQIVND (reference sequence). Trimming stripped 6 bases from V and 0 bases from J, with 9 bases between. The CDR3 bases are TGTGCCAGTAGAGACGGGAGCTCCTACAATGAGCAGTTCTTC. Protein sequence: CASRDGSSYNEQFF.

The count of this clone is one. The chain couples TRBV2 to TRBJ1-1; D not resolved. Germline V gene lookup returns CDR1 SNHLY and CDR2 FYNNEI. This CDR3 is built from 13 residues. Trimming stripped 6 bases from V and 0 bases from J, with 8 bases between. For the CDR3, the DNA is TGTGCCAGCAGGCTGCGGTTGAACACTGAAGCTTTCTTT. Translating it yields CASRLRLNTEAFF.

This chain connects TRBV4-1 to TRBJ1-4, with 10 bases lining up with TRBD1. V was pared by 4 bases and J by 10 bases, with 6 bases of the junction left unmatched. The CDR3 is made up of 14 amino acids. Germline V gene lookup returns CDR1 MGHRA and CDR2 YSYEKL. The CDR3 loop reads CASSPDRGSGKLFF. CDR3 DNA: TGCGCCAGCAGCCCGGACAGGGGGTCAGGAAAACTGTTTTTT.

This chain connects TRBV7-2 to TRBJ2-3, with D perhaps matching TRBD1 (5 bases). Trimming shortened V by 5 bases and J by 2 bases, and 11 bases separated the two germline ends. Germline V gene data show CDR1 as SGHTA and CDR2 as FQGNSA. The CDR3 runs to 14 residues. Here the CDR3 reads CASSPRADTDTQYF. In nucleotides, the CDR3 is TGTGCCAGCAGCCCCAGGGCAGACACAGATACGCAGTATTTT. Filled out from reference TRBV7-2 and TRBJ2-3, the complete variable domain reads GAGVSQSPSNKVTEKGKDVELRCDPISGHTALYWYRQSLGQGLEFLIYFQGNSAPDKSGLPSDRFSAERTGGSVSTLTIQRTQQEDSAVYLCASSPRADTDTQYFGPGTRLTVL.

V gene TRBV3-1 (or the pseudogene TRBV3-2) combines with J gene TRBJ2-1; 13 bases are a match to TRBD2. CDR1 and CDR2 (germline): LGHDT, YNNKEL (reference sequence). After removal of 5 bases from V and 4 bases from J, the junction contained 2 bases not matched to a gene. This CDR3 has 15 residues. CDR3 nucleotides: TGTGCCAGCAGCGAACTAGCGGGAGGGTACAATGAGCAGTTCTTC. This translates into CASSELAGGYNEQFF.

The genes are TRBV5-5 and TRBJ1-5; D is unclear. The germline gives CDR1 SGHKS, CDR2 YYEKEE (reference sequence). CDR3 size: 14 residues. Deletions cut 2 bases from V and 1 base from J, with 7 bases between. CDR3 in DNA: TGTGCCAGCAGCTTTCAGGAAAGCAATCAGCCCCAGCATTTT. It codes for CASSFQESNQPQHF.

This chain links TRBV10-2 with TRBJ2-7; 8 bases are shared with TRBD1. V trimming: 5 bases; J trimming: 2 bases; junction bases outside the gene matches: 5. Germline CDR1 and CDR2: WSHSY and SAAADI. CDR3 size: 14 residues. CDR3 loop: CASSLQGAAYEQYF. DNA of the CDR3: TGCGCCAGCAGTCTGCAGGGGGCAGCCTACGAGCAGTACTTC.

V gene TRBV30 combines with J gene TRBJ2-6, with 8 bases aligning to TRBD2. V lost 8 bases and J lost 0; bases outside the gene matches: 6. There are 15 residues in the CDR3. Germline V gene sequence: CDR1 GTSNPN, CDR2 SVGIG (reference sequence). Here the CDR3 reads CALTSGLSGANVLTF. The CDR3 nucleotides are TGTGCCCTCACTAGCGGCCTCTCTGGGGCCAACGTCCTGACTTTC.

The gene calls are TRBV5-1 and TRBJ2-5; 8 bases agree with TRBD1. Germline V CDR1 and CDR2: SGHRS, YFSETQ. The CDR3 runs to 15 residues. The J segment lost 5 bases and the V segment lost 0 bases, leaving 6 bases of the junction unmatched. The chain's CDR3 is CASSLARGQGETQYF. The CDR3 region has the DNA TGCGCCAGCAGCTTGGCCAGGGGGCAGGGGGAGACCCAGTACTTC.

This CDR3 reads CASSLTSDTQYF. The CDR3 coding sequence is TGTGCCAGCAGCTTGACTAGCGATACGCAGTATTTT. The chain employs TRBV11-2 and TRBJ2-3, with 7 positions matching TRBD2. V lost 3 bases, J lost 6 bases, and 0 bases stayed unmatched. The CDR3 sequence is 12 residues long. Germline assignment: CDR1 SGHAT and CDR2 FQNNGV.

This clone is a singleton in its sample. The V gene is TRBV27, the J gene TRBJ1-2; TRBD1 matches 7 bases. CDR1 and CDR2 from the germline V gene are MNHEY and SMNVEV (reference sequence). V was clipped by 5 bases and J by 2 bases; unmatched bases: 8. The CDR3 covers 15 residues. CDR3 residues: CASSGQESPNYGYTF. CDR3 DNA: TGTGCCAGCAGTGGACAGGAATCCCCGAACTATGGCTACACCTTC.